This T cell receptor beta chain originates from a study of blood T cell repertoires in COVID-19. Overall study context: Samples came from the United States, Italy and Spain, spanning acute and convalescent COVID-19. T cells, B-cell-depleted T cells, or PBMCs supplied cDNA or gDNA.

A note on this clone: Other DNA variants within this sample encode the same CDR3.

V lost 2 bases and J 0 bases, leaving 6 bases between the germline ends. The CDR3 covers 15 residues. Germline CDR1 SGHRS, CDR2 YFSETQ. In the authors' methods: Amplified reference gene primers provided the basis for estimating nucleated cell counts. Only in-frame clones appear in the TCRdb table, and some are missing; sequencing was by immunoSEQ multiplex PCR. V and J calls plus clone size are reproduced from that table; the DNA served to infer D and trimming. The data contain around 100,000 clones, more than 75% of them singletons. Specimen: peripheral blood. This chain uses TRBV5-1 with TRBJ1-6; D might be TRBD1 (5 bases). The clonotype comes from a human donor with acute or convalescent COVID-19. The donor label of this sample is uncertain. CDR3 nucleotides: TGCGCCAGCAGCTTAGACAGCTCCTATAATTCACCCCTCCACTTT. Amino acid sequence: CASSLDSSYNSPLHF.